The entry that follows covers one T cell receptor beta chain sequence. As for treatment: about 20 received Ad26.COV2.S at low or high dose, single or two shots; roughly five received placebo; per-sample allocation not given. All samples were drawn on day 63, counting from the first vaccine or placebo injection. CDR3 length: 17 amino acids. V lost 7 bases and J lost 1, with 19 bases in between. From germline, CDR1 is SEHNR and CDR2 FQNEAQ (reference sequence). Sequencing was performed with immunoSEQ multiplex PCR; in TCRdb, only in-frame clones are kept and a portion is missing. The sample shows around 450,000 clones, 80% to 90% of them seen only once. The sample originates from a study of Ad26.COV2.S vaccination and SARS-CoV-2 variants. Study-level background: Donor participated within the Ad26.COV2.S arm of the COV1001 trial.

The source is a person between 18 and 59 years old who received the Ad26.COV2.S COVID-19 vaccine or a placebo. Sequencing used peripheral blood, obtained in a trial of Ad26.COV2.S vaccine versus placebo. The chain employs TRBV7-9 and TRBJ2-2, with a possible D match to TRBD2 (6 bases). The CDR3 coding sequence is TGTGCCAGCATCAGCTTAGGTGGGGGGTTGAACACCGGGGAGCTGTTTTTT. Amino acid sequence: CASISLGGGLNTGELFF.